This note documents a single T cell receptor beta chain sequence. Its specificity is unknown. Trimming at V came to 9 bases and at J to 3 bases, leaving 7 bases not matched to a gene. CDR1 LGHDT and CDR2 YNNKEL come from the germline V gene (reference sequence). The CDR3 totals 14 residues. The treatment here: approximately 18 received Ad26.COV2.S at low or high dose, single or two shots; 5 received placebo; per-sample allocation not given. Sample collection was performed on day 63 after the first vaccine or placebo injection. Clones were sequenced by immunoSEQ multiplex PCR, and TCRdb holds only the in-frame ones, with some missing. Here the sample spans 200,000 to 250,000 clones, over 75% being singletons. The data were taken from a study of Ad26.COV2.S vaccination and SARS-CoV-2 variants. Notes on the study in general: Once vaccination had occurred, spike-specific CD8+ and CD4+ T cell responses reportedly showed substantial breadth.

This receptor was identified in a person between 18 and 59 years old who received the Ad26.COV2.S COVID-19 vaccine or a placebo. This specimen consisted of peripheral blood, obtained in a trial of Ad26.COV2.S vaccine versus placebo. The J gene is TRBJ2-4, the V gene TRBV3-1 (or the pseudogene TRBV3-2); TRBD1 matches at 8 bases. The CDR3: CASTAGTGKNIQYF. The CDR3 bases are TGTGCCAGTACAGCCGGGACAGGCAAAAACATTCAGTACTTC.